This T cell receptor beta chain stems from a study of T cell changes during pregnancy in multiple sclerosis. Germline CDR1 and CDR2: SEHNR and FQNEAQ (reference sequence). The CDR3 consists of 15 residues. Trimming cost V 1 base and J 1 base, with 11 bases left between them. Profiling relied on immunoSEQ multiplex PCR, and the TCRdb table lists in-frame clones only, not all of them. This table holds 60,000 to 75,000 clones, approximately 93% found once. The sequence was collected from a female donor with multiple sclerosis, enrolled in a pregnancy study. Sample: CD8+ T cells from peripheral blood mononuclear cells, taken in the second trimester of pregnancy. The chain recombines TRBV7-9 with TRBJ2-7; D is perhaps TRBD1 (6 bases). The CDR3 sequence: CASSLEDSLSYEQYF. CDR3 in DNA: TGTGCCAGCAGCTTAGAGGACAGCTTATCCTACGAGCAGTACTTC.